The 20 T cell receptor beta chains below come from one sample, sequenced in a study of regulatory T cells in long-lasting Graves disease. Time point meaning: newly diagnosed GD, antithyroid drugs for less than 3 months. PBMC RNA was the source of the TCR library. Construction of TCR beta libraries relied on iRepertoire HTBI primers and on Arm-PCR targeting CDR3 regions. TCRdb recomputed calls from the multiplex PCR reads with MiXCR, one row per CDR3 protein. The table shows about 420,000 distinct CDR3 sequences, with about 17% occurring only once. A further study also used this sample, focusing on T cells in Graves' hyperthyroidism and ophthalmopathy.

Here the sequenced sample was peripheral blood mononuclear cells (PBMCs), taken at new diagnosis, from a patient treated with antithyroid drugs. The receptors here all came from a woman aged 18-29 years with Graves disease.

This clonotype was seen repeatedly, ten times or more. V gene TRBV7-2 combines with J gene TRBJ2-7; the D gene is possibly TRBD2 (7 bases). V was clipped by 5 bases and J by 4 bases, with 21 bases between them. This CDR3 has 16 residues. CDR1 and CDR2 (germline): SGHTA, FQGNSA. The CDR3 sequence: CASSRPGGGSGYEQYF. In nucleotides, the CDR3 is TGTGCCAGCAGCCGGCCTGGGGGCGGGAGCGGTTACGAGCAGTACTTC.

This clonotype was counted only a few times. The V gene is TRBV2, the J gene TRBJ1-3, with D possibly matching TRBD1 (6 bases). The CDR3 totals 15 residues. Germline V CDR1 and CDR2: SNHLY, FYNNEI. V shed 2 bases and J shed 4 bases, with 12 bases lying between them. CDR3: CASSELQGLGNTIYF. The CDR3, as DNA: TGTGCCAGCAGTGAACTACAGGGCCTCGGAAACACCATATATTTT.

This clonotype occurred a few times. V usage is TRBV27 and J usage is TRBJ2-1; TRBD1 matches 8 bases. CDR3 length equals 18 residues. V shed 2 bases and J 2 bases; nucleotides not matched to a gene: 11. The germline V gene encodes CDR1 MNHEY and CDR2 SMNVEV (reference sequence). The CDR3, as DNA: TGTGCCAGCAGTTTAGAGCCGCTGAGGACAGGGACCTACAATGAGCAGTTCTTC. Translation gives CASSLEPLRTGTYNEQFF.

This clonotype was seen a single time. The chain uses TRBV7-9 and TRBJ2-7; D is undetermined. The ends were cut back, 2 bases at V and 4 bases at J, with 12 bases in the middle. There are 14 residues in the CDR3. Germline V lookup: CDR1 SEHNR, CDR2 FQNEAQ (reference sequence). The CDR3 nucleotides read TGTGCCAGCAGCTTAATAGGTGGCGCGTACGAGCAGTACTTC. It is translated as CASSLIGGAYEQYF.

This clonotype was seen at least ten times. The CDR3 nucleotides are TGCAGTGCTAGAATAGCGGGAGGGGCCTACGAGCAGTACTTC. Translation gives CSARIAGGAYEQYF. The chain recombines TRBV20-1 with TRBJ2-7; 11 nucleotides agree with TRBD2. The CDR3 is 14 amino acids. Trimming cost V 2 bases and J 2 bases; bases outside gene matches: 2. Per germline, CDR1 DFQATT and CDR2 SNEGSKA (reference sequence).

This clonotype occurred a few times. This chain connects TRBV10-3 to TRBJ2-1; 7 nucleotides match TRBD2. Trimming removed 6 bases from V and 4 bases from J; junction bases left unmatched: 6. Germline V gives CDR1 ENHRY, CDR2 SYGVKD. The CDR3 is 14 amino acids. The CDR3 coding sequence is TGTGCCATCAGGACATCTAGCGGATACAATGAGCAGTTCTTC. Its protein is CAIRTSSGYNEQFF.

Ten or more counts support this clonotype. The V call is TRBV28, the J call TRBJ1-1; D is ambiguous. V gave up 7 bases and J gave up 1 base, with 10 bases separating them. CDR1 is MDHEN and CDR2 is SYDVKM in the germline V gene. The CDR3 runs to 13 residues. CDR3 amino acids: CASTPPQNTEAFF. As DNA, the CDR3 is TGTGCCAGCACCCCCCCCCAGAACACTGAAGCTTTCTTT.

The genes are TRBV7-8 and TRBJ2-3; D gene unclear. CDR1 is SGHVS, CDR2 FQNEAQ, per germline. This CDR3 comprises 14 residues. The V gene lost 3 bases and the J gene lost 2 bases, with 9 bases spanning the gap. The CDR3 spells CASSFSVYTDTQYF. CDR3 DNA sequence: TGTGCCAGCAGCTTTTCAGTTTACACAGATACGCAGTATTTT.

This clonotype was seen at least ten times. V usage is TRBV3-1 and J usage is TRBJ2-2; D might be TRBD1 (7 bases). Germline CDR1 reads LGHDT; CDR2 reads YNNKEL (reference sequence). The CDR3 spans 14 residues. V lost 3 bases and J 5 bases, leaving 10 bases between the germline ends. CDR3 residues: CASSQAGGTGELFF. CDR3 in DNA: TGTGCCAGCAGCCAGGCAGGGGGGACCGGGGAGCTGTTTTTT.

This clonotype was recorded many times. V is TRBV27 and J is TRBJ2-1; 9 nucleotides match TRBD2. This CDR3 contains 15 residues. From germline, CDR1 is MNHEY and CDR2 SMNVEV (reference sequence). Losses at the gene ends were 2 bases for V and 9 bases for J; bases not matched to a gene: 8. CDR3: CASSLAGGGSGEQFF. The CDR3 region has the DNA TGTGCCAGCAGTTTAGCGGGAGGGGGTTCGGGTGAGCAGTTCTTC.

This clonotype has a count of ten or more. The CDR3 region is CASSPPGLAGGETQYF. CDR3 coding DNA: TGTGCCAGCTCACCACCTGGACTAGCGGGAGGAGAGACCCAGTACTTC. The chain employs TRBV18 and TRBJ2-5; 14 positions agree with TRBD2. V trimming: 0 bases; J trimming: 4 bases; junction bases outside the gene matches: 1. The CDR3 covers 16 residues. Germline values: CDR1 KGHSH, CDR2 LQKENI.

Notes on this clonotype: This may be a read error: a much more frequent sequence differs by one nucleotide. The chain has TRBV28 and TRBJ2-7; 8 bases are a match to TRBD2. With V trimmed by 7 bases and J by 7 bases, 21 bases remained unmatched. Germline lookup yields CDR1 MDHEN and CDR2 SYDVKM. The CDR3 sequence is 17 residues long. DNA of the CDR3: TGTGCCAGCATTCCCCGCAGCGGGGGACACTCCTACAATGAGCAGTACTTC. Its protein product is CASIPRSGGHSYNEQYF.

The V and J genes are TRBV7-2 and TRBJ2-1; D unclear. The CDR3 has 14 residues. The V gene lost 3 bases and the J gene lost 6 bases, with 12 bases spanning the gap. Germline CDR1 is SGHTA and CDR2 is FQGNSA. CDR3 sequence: CASSFGQFANEQFF. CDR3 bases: TGTGCCAGCAGCTTCGGGCAGTTCGCCAATGAGCAGTTCTTC.

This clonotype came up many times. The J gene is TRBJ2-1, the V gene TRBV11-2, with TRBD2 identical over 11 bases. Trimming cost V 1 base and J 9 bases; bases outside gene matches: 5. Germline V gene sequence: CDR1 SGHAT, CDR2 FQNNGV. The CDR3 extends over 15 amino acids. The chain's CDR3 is CASSLVSGRGGEQFF. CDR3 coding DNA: TGTGCCAGCAGCTTAGTTAGCGGGAGGGGGGGTGAGCAGTTCTTC.

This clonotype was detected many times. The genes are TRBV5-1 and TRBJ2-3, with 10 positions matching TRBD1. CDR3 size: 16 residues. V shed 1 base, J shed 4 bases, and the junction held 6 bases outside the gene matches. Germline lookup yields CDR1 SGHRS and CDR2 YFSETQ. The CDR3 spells CASSLTRDRGPDTQYF. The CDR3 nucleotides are TGCGCCAGCAGCTTGACCCGGGACAGGGGTCCAGATACGCAGTATTTT.

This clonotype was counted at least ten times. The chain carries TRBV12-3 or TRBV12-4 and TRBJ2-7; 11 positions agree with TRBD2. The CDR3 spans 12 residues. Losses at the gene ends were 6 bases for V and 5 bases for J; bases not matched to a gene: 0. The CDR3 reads CASRLAGDEQYF. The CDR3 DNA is TGTGCCAGCAGACTAGCGGGAGACGAGCAGTACTTC.

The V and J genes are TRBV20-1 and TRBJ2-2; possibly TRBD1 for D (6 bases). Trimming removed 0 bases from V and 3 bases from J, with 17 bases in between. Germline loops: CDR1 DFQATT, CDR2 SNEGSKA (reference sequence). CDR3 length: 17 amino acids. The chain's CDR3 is CSARDAYRVDYTGELFF. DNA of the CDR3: TGCAGTGCTAGAGATGCGTACAGGGTCGATTACACCGGGGAGCTGTTTTTT.

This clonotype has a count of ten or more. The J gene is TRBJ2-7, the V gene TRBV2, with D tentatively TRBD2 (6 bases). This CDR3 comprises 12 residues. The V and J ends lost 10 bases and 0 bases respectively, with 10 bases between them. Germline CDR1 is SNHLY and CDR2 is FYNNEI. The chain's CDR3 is CAIGGFSYEQYF. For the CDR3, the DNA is TGTGCCATTGGGGGGTTCTCCTACGAGCAGTACTTC.

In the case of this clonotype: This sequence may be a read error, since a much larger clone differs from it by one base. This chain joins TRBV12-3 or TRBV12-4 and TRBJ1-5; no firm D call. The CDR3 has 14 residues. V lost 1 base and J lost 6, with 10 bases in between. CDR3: CASSLDPAGQPQHF. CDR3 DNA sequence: TGTGCCAGCAGTTTAGATCCAGCAGGTCAGCCCCAGCATTTT.

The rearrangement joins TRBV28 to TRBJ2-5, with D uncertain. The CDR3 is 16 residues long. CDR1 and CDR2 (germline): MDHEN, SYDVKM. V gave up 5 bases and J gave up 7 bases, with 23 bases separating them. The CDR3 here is CASSTVDGFVVWTQYF. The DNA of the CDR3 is TGTGCCAGCAGTACCGTGGACGGGTTTGTAGTGTGGACCCAGTACTTC.